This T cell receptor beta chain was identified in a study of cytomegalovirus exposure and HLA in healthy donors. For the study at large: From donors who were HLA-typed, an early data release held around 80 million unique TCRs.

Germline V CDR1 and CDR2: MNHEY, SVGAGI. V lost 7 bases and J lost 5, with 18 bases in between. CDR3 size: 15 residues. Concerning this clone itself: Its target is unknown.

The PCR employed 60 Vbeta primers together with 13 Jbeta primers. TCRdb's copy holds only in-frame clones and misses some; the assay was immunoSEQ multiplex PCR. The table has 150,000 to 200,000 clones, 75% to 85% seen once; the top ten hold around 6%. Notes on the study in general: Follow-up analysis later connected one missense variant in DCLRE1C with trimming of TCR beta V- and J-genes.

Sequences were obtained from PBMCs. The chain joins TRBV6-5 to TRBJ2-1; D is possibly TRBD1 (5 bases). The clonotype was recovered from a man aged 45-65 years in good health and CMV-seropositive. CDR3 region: CASKSQARVNNEQFF. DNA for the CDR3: TGTGCCAGCAAGTCTCAAGCCAGGGTAAACAATGAGCAGTTCTTC.